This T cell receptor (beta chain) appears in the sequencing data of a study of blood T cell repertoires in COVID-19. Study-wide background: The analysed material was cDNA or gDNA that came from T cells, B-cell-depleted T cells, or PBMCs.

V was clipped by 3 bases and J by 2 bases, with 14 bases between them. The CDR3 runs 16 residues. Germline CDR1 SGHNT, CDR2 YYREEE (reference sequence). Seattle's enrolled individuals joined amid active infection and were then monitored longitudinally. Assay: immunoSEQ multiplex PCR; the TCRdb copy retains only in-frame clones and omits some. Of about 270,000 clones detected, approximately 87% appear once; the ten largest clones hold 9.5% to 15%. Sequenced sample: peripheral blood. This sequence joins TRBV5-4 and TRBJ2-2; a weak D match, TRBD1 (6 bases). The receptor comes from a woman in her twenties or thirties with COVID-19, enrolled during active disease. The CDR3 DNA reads TGTGCCAGCAGCTCATCGGGACATAGAAACACCGGGGAGCTGTTTTTT. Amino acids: CASSSSGHRNTGELFF.